This TCR beta chain was observed in a study of T cells expressing NK-cell markers. In germline, CDR1 is SGHTA, CDR2 FQGTGA. CDR3 length: 14 amino acids. It was by 5'RACE template switching with UMIs that TCR beta cDNA was made. With the 5' RACE reads reprocessed, TCRdb shows one record per CDR3 protein and no DNA. Here the sample table reports 250,000 or so distinct CDR3 sequences. The clonotype comes from a woman aged 18 to 75 in good health. The specimen was blood T cells: a sorted CD56 or NKG2C T cell subset, CD4+ or CD8+ T cells, or bulk PBMC T cells (not recorded which). The chain combines TRBV7-3 with TRBJ2-2. This CDR3 is CASSFDANTGELFF. Based on the CDR3 plus reference TRBV7-3 and TRBJ2-2, the full variable domain is GAGVSQTPSNKVTEKGKYVELRCDPISGHTALYWYRQSLGQGPEFLIYFQGTGAADDSGLPNDRFFAVRPEGSVSTLKIQRTERGDSAVYLCASSFDANTGELFFGEGSRLTVL.